The present entry profiles one T cell receptor (beta chain) with its context. In its sample, this clonotype was seen many times. This clone's antigen is unknown. Within one base of it there is no much larger clone, and no base qualities were kept. Amplification of TCR beta CDR3 regions was carried out from RNA transcripts. The TCR CDR3 was subjected to a first round of RT-PCR using the HTBI primer set and the Qiagen OneStep RT-PCR kit. Libraries were constructed in a second round of multiplex PCR, after which size selection and purification were carried out. Sequencing of the libraries was done on an Illumina HiSeq2000 using paired-end 100 bp reads. The authors' pipeline ran thus. SOAPnuke was used to process the raw data, removing reads that contained adapters or uncalled bases, had a mean Phred below 15, or lacked an exact match to the constant primer or identifier. COPE v1.2.5 was used to merge the high-quality paired reads, and each unique nucleotide sequence was defined as a clonotype. Clonotypes were aligned to IMGT TRBV, TRBD and TRBJ reference segments using MiTCR v1.1. Only V-J combinations with frequency above 0.0001, covering roughly 99% of repertoires, were analysed. A TCS score was defined as the ratio of F50 (clonal expansion) to E x V (chaos), with BLOSUM62-based TCRdist applied between CDR3 peptides within each V-J. Welch's t-statistics and random forest reduced roughly 540 V-J features to 10 to 15, which were used in a naive Bayes classifier (R e1071). The raw public data were reprocessed by TCRdb itself: fastp quality trimming at Q25, MiXCR clonotype calling, in-frame beta chains only. CDR3 protein sequences are deduplicated, and each keeps its most common genes and DNA. The V and J calls were determined by TCRdb, not by the authors. Here the sample has some 560,000 distinct CDR3 sequences; around 14% occur a single time. Roughly 6.6% of the sample comes from the top ten.

The CDR3 has 15 amino acids, counting the end cysteine and phenylalanine. Only the CDR3 DNA stays, 45 bases, in frame from base 1. Trimming costs V 3 bases and J 3 bases, and their ends lie 13 bases apart. Taken from the germline V gene, the CDR1 and CDR2 loops are SGHAT and FQNNGV. This sample stems from a study of T cells in Graves' hyperthyroidism and ophthalmopathy (dated by TCRdb to between 2018 and 2021). Regarding the research as a whole: Peripheral blood samples were taken at the time of initial diagnosis, prior to any treatment. The approximately 90 discovery patients were randomly split 7:3 into training and test sets. Following sampling, methimazole starting at 30 mg daily was given to hyperthyroidism patients, and high-dose intravenous methylprednisolone was given to ophthalmopathy patients. According to the paper, TCR Vbeta CDR3 sequencing was carried out on over 130 peripheral blood samples, which came from 40 to 45 ophthalmopathy, about 75 hyperthyroidism and roughly 17 progressor patients. An independent validation cohort of 18 to 20 hyperthyroidism patients and 17 patients who later progressed to ophthalmopathy tested prospective prediction of ophthalmopathy. In several Graves' hyperthyroidism patients, the study also compared T-cell repertoires from thyroid tissue with T-cell repertoires from blood. A discovery cohort of approximately 97 patients, about 44 with Graves' ophthalmopathy and more than 55 with stable Graves' hyperthyroidism, was used to find distinguishing TCR V-J signatures. Paper-wide results and their limitations: Sample size was not statistically predetermined, and investigators were not blinded to group allocation. In validation, the model predicted progression to ophthalmopathy a median of roughly 6.2 months before onset, with approximately 70% sensitivity and nearly 75% specificity. A model built on a 13 V-J signature distinguished ophthalmopathy from stable hyperthyroidism, reaching 85% to 90% sensitivity and 81.08% specificity in cross-validation and 80%/75% in testing. Most expanded thyroid clonotypes (frequency above 0.001) were also found in blood, which suggests that blood repertoires may mirror thyroid immune responses.

A patient counted as having stable Graves' hyperthyroidism if no progression to ophthalmopathy occurred over 18 months of follow-up. Hyperthyroidism patients were newly diagnosed, had a disease duration of under 2 months, and were aged 18 to 65 years. Any patient with an uncontrolled infection, another autoimmune disease, pregnancy or lactation was excluded. Diagnoses relied on clinical symptoms, serum thyroxine and TRAb, thyroid ultrasound and orbital computed tomography. Ficoll-Paque density gradient centrifugation was used to isolate PBMCs from around 10 ml of fresh peripheral blood. Total RNA was extracted with Trizol reagent, and quality was checked on an Agilent 2100 Bioanalyzer.

This TCR was recovered from a woman aged 30 to 39 with Graves' hyperthyroidism. Sequencing was performed on blood. The sequence links TRBV11-2 to TRBJ2-3; tentative D gene TRBD2, with 6 bases matching. CDR3 sequence: CASSFQEGRTDTQYF. In nucleotides, the sequence is TGTGCCAGCAGCTTCCAGGAGGGGAGGACAGATACGCAGTATTTT.